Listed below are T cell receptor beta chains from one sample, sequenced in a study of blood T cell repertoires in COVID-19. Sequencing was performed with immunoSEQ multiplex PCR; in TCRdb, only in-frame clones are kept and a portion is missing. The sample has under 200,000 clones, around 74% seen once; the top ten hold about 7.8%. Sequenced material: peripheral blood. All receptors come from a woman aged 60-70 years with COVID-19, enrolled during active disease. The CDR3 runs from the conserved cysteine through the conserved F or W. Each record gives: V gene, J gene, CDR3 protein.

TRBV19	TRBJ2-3	CASSIERGLRDTQYF
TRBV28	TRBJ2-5	CASSFVRSSDFQETQYF
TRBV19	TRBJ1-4	CATQGPREKLFF
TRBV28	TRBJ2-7	CASSFLGGTGVAGESNEQYF
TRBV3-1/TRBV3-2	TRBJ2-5	CASSQQNLKETQYF
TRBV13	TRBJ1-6	CASSLSTGFQSPLHF
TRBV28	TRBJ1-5	CASSFLGDRGHQPQHF
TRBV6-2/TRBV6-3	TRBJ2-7	CASSYATSGNAYEQYF
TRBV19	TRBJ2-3	CASNPGSTDTQYF
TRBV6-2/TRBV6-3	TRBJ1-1	CASSYFTVEETEAFF